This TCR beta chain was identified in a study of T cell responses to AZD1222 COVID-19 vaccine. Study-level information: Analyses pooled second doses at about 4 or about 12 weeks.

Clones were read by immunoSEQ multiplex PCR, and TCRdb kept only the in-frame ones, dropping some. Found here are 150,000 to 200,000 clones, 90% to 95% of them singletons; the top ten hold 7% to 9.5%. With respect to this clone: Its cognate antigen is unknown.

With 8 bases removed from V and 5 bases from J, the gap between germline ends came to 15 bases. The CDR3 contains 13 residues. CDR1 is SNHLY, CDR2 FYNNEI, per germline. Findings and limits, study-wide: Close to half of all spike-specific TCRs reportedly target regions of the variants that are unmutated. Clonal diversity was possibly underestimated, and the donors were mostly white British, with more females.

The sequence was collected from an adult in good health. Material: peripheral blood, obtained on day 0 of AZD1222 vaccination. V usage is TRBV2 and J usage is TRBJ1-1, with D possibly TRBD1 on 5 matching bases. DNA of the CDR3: TGTGCCAGCGGGGTAGAGGGGCGGACTGAAGCTTTCTTT. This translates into CASGVEGRTEAFF.